Shown below are 32 T cell receptor beta chains from a single sample sequenced in a study of cytomegalovirus exposure and HLA in healthy donors. The PCR made use of 60 Vbeta and 13 Jbeta primers. Here immunoSEQ multiplex PCR was the method, and the copy in TCRdb shows in-frame clones only, minus some. This table has 150,000 to 200,000 clones, roughly 74% appearing once. The sequenced sample was PBMCs. The receptors come from a woman in her 30s in good health and CMV-seropositive.

The chain is built from TRBV6-5 and TRBJ2-7, with 8 bases aligning to TRBD1. From germline, CDR1 is MNHEY and CDR2 SVGAGI. The CDR3 sequence is 15 residues long. The V and J ends lost 6 bases and 3 bases, in that order; junction bases with no gene match: 10. Here the CDR3 reads CASSKNRDRSYEQYF. DNA of the CDR3: TGTGCCAGCAGCAAGAACCGGGACAGGAGCTACGAGCAGTACTTC.

DNA for the CDR3: TGCGCCAGCAGCCTACAACCGGGACAGCCCTACAATGAGCAGTTCTTC. It specifies CASSLQPGQPYNEQFF. This chain uses TRBV5-1 with TRBJ2-1; 7 bases are a match to TRBD1. This CDR3 has 16 amino acids. Germline V gives CDR1 SGHRS, CDR2 YFSETQ. The V segment lost 4 bases and the J segment 2 bases; nucleotides outside the gene matches: 9.

In this sample, this clone turned up a few times. V usage is TRBV11-3 and J usage is TRBJ2-7, with D perhaps matching TRBD1 (5 bases). Germline CDR1 and CDR2: SGHNT and YENEEA. The CDR3 consists of 12 residues. Trimming removed 2 bases from V and 7 bases from J, with 9 bases in between. The CDR3 sequence is CASSLTGREQYF. The CDR3 DNA is TGTGCCAGCAGCTTAACAGGACGGGAGCAGTACTTC. Together with reference TRBV11-3 and TRBJ2-7, the CDR3 gives the full variable domain: EAGVVQSPRYKIIEKKQPVAFWCNPISGHNTLYWYLQNLGQGPELLIRYENEEAVDDSQLPKDRFSAERLKGVDSTLKIQPAELGDSAVYLCASSLTGREQYFGPGTRLTVT.

The chain uses TRBV19 and TRBJ2-6; possibly TRBD1 for D (6 bases). Trimming took 1 base from V and 1 from J, leaving 14 bases between them. Looked up from germline, CDR1 is LNHDA and CDR2 is SQIVND (reference sequence). The CDR3 runs 18 residues. The CDR3 DNA reads as TGTGCCAGTAGTATAGTTCCAGGGGCACCATCTGGGGCCAACGTCCTGACTTTC. Its translation is CASSIVPGAPSGANVLTF.

The genes are TRBV5-6 and TRBJ1-5, with TRBD1 identical over 7 bases. Germline-derived CDR1 and CDR2 are SGHDT and YYEEEE. CDR3 length: 13 residues. The J segment lost 9 bases and the V segment lost 1 base, leaving 4 bases of the junction unmatched. The CDR3 coding sequence is TGTGCCAGCAGCTTGAGGGGGCAGGTGCCCCAGCATTTT. This encodes CASSLRGQVPQHF.

The rearrangement links TRBV5-1 to TRBJ2-7; 8 bases agree with TRBD2. Germline-derived CDR1 and CDR2 are SGHRS and YFSETQ. CDR3 size: 15 residues. V shed 0 bases and J 3 bases; nucleotides not matched to a gene: 5. Here the CDR3 reads CASSLESGSFYEQYF. The CDR3 bases are TGCGCCAGCAGCTTGGAGAGCGGGAGTTTCTACGAGCAGTACTTC.

The CDR3 nucleotides read TGTGCCAGCAGTGATAGCGGGGGCCCAATAGCCTACGAGCAGTACTTC. Amino acids: CASSDSGGPIAYEQYF. J is TRBJ2-7 and V is TRBV2, with TRBD2 matching 9 bases. The ends lost 3 bases at V and 2 bases at J; junction bases unmatched: 8. Per germline, CDR1 SNHLY and CDR2 FYNNEI. This CDR3 comprises 16 residues.

CDR3 protein: CASSLDSGWGYGYTF. The CDR3 DNA sequence: TGTGCCAGCAGCCTAGACAGCGGGTGGGGGTATGGCTACACCTTC. The rearrangement joins TRBV5-4 to TRBJ1-2, with D possibly TRBD1 on 5 matching bases. This CDR3 is 15 amino acids long. The germline CDR1 and CDR2 sequences are SGHNT and YYREEE (reference sequence). Trimming removed 4 bases from V and 5 bases from J, with 18 bases in between.

The chain combines TRBV7-2 with TRBJ2-1; 7 nucleotides align to TRBD2. CDR3 length equals 13 residues. Germline V CDR1 and CDR2: SGHTA, FQGNSA. The V gene end was trimmed by 5 bases and the J gene end by 15 bases; junction bases not matched to a gene: 13. The CDR3 DNA follows: TGTGCCAGCAGCCCCGCGGGGAGCGGGATATGGTTCTTC. It codes for CASSPAGSGIWFF.

This clone has a handful of counts. The chain employs TRBV15 and TRBJ2-1, with 10 bases aligning to TRBD2. Unmatched junction bases numbered 8, after V lost 1 base and J lost 8 bases. Germline assignment: CDR1 LNHNV and CDR2 YYDKDF (reference sequence). The CDR3 spans 16 residues. The CDR3 DNA reads TGTGCCACCAGCAGAGTATGGGCTAGCGGGAGTGATGAGCAGTTCTTC. Translating gives CATSRVWASGSDEQFF.

The chain is built from TRBV9 and TRBJ2-3; 7 bases are a match to TRBD2. Looked up from germline, CDR1 is SGDLS and CDR2 is YYNGEE. The CDR3 runs to 15 residues. J lost 5 bases, V lost 4 bases, and 10 bases had no gene match. The CDR3 nucleotides read TGTGCCAGCAGCCGTGTAGCGGGCCTTAAAGATACGCAGTATTTT. Its translation: CASSRVAGLKDTQYF. Combining the CDR3 with reference TRBV9 and TRBJ2-3 gives the whole variable domain DSGVTQTPKHLITATGQRVTLRCSPRSGDLSVYWYQQSLDQGLQFLIQYYNGEERAKGNILERFSAQQFPDLHSELNLSSLELGDSALYFCASSRVAGLKDTQYFGPGTRLTVL.

This chain joins TRBV2 and TRBJ2-7; no clear D gene. Trimming left V 5 bases short and J 5 bases short, with 16 bases between. The CDR3 has 14 amino acids. Germline CDR1 and CDR2: SNHLY and FYNNEI. CDR3 bases: TGTGCCAGCAGTAGCGACCCGACCGCGGACGAGCAGTACTTC. The encoded protein is CASSSDPTADEQYF.

This clone was seen only a few times. The J gene is TRBJ2-7, the V gene TRBV9; D remains unclear. The germline V gene has CDR1 SGDLS and CDR2 YYNGEE. V dropped 1 base and J dropped 6 bases, with 11 bases sitting between them. The CDR3 length is 13 residues. The CDR3 DNA is TGTGCCAGCAGCGTACAACCCCTCGGCGAGCAGTACTTC. Its translation: CASSVQPLGEQYF.

This rearrangement joins TRBV18 to TRBJ1-1, with 8 bases that match TRBD1. The CDR3 has 13 residues. The junction had 4 bases not matched to a gene; V was cut back by 4 bases and J by 6 bases. CDR1 and CDR2 (germline): KGHSH, LQKENI. This CDR3 reads CASSQKTGAEAFF. The CDR3 coding sequence is TGTGCCAGCTCACAGAAGACAGGGGCTGAAGCTTTCTTT.

This chain joins TRBV10-3 and TRBJ1-1; TRBD1 matches at 12 bases. Looked up from germline, CDR1 is ENHRY and CDR2 is SYGVKD. The CDR3 loop spans 18 amino acids. Trimming cost V 6 bases and J 1 base; bases outside gene matches: 12. For the CDR3, the DNA is TGTGCCATCAGACCGGGACAGGGGGCCTGGCTAGGGAACACTGAAGCTTTCTTT. Amino acids: CAIRPGQGAWLGNTEAFF.

This clone was counted a single time. This chain uses TRBV4-1 with TRBJ2-3, with 11 bases fitting TRBD2. The CDR3 consists of 16 residues. Germline V gene data show CDR1 as MGHRA and CDR2 as YSYEKL. With 5 bases clipped from V and 3 bases from J, the junction kept 7 bases outside the gene matches. Here the CDR3 reads CASSYLAGGNTDTQYF. CDR3 bases: TGCGCCAGCAGCTACCTAGCGGGAGGAAATACAGATACGCAGTATTTT.

This chain joins TRBV27 and TRBJ1-1; D gene uncertain. This CDR3 contains 16 residues. The V and J ends lost 4 bases and 4 bases respectively, with 19 bases between them. Germline loops: CDR1 MNHEY, CDR2 SMNVEV (reference sequence). In DNA form, the CDR3 reads TGTGCCAGCAGTTGGGTGGGCTCCTCAAACCCCACTGAAGCTTTCTTT. As protein: CASSWVGSSNPTEAFF.

This clone was detected only a few times. The chain recombines TRBV4-3 with TRBJ1-2; D is uncertain. Germline CDR1 and CDR2: LGHNA and YSLEER. V gave up 0 bases and J gave up 8 bases, with 22 bases separating them. The CDR3 sequence is 17 residues long. This chain's CDR3 is CASSQDWPELRGGGYTF. The DNA of the CDR3 is TGCGCCAGCAGCCAAGATTGGCCTGAGTTGCGGGGAGGAGGCTACACCTTC.

This clone was observed a few times. V gene TRBV6-1 combines with J gene TRBJ1-5; 7 positions match TRBD1. J lost 6 bases, V lost 4 bases, and 6 bases had no gene match. From germline, CDR1 is MNHNS and CDR2 SASEGT. This CDR3 is 14 amino acids long. The CDR3 coding sequence is TGTGCCAGCAGTGCTCCGGGACAGATTCAGCCCCAGCATTTT. Protein sequence: CASSAPGQIQPQHF.

This clone was seen a few times. The chain is built from TRBV4-1 and TRBJ1-5; no clear D gene. Trimming cost V 0 bases and J 5 bases, with 8 bases left between them. Looked up from germline, CDR1 is MGHRA and CDR2 is YSYEKL. The CDR3 covers 14 residues. Written as DNA, the CDR3 is TGCGCCAGCAGCCAAGATCGGCGGTATCAGCCCCAGCATTTT. Protein sequence: CASSQDRRYQPQHF.

This sequence joins TRBV7-9 and TRBJ1-2; 7 bases are a match to TRBD1. Germline loops: CDR1 SEHNR, CDR2 FQNEAQ (reference sequence). V gave up 5 bases and J gave up 5 bases; unmatched junction bases: 5. CDR3 size: 13 residues. The CDR3 protein is CASSGDRVYGYTF. As DNA, the CDR3 is TGTGCCAGCAGCGGCGACAGGGTTTATGGCTACACCTTC.

The V gene is TRBV7-2, the J gene TRBJ2-5; 11 bases agree with TRBD2. V was pared by 5 bases and J by 7 bases, with 18 bases of the junction left unmatched. The CDR3 is 18 amino acids. The germline gives CDR1 SGHTA, CDR2 FQGNSA. CDR3 DNA sequence: TGTGCCAGCAGCCAAAATAGCGGGGGGGCCTATAAAGGATGGACCCAGTACTTC. Encoded protein: CASSQNSGGAYKGWTQYF.

In this sample, this clone turned up once. The chain employs TRBV7-2 and TRBJ1-4, with D perhaps TRBD1 (6 bases). CDR1 SGHTA and CDR2 FQGNSA come from the germline V gene. There are 16 residues in the CDR3. V gave up 1 base and J gave up 4 bases, with 13 bases separating them. The CDR3: CASSLDPGQFNEKLFF. The CDR3 coding sequence is TGTGCCAGCAGCTTAGATCCCGGACAGTTTAATGAAAAACTGTTTTTT.

This chain's CDR3 is CASSLTSPLREVKKQFF. CDR3 DNA sequence: TGTGCCAGCAGCTTAACCAGCCCTCTGCGGGAGGTGAAAAAGCAGTTCTTC. The chain employs TRBV7-6 and TRBJ2-1; 8 nucleotides match TRBD2. The CDR3 covers 17 residues. The V gene's germline CDR1 is SGHVS and CDR2 FNYEAQ. After removal of 2 bases from V and 11 bases from J, the junction contained 17 bases not matched to a gene. Drawing the rest from reference TRBV7-6 and TRBJ2-1, the complete variable domain is GAGVSQSPRYKVTKRGQDVALRCDPISGHVSLYWYRQALGQGPEFLTYFNYEAQQDKSGLPNDRFSAERPEGSISTLTIQRTEQRDSAMYRCASSLTSPLREVKKQFFGPGTRLTVL.

This clone occurred once. The rearrangement joins TRBV7-2 to TRBJ2-7; D is ambiguous. The CDR3 has 12 amino acids. Germline V gene sequence: CDR1 SGHTA, CDR2 FQGNSA. With 2 bases removed from V and 3 bases from J, the gap between germline ends came to 5 bases. CDR3 region: CASSLTSYEQYF. CDR3 in DNA: TGTGCCAGCAGCTTAACCAGCTACGAGCAGTACTTC.

J is TRBJ1-1 and V is TRBV27, with D tentatively TRBD1 (5 bases). With 1 base removed from V and 1 base from J, the gap between germline ends came to 13 bases. Germline assignment: CDR1 MNHEY and CDR2 SMNVEV (reference sequence). This CDR3 region has 16 residues. CDR3: CASSLFGGVGNTEAFF. In DNA form, the CDR3 reads TGTGCCAGCAGTTTATTCGGGGGGGTTGGGAACACTGAAGCTTTCTTT.

The V and J genes are TRBV19 and TRBJ2-3, with 11 positions matching TRBD2. Germline-derived CDR1 and CDR2 are LNHDA and SQIVND (reference sequence). CDR3 length equals 15 residues. V lost 1 base to trimming and J lost 7 bases; unmatched junction nucleotides: 4. CDR3 amino acids: CASSIGSGRVNTQYF. In nucleotides, the CDR3 is TGTGCCAGTAGTATAGGTAGCGGGAGGGTGAATACGCAGTATTTT.

The J gene is TRBJ2-7, the V gene TRBV27; D gene ambiguous. Germline lookup yields CDR1 MNHEY and CDR2 SMNVEV (reference sequence). V was pared by 0 bases and J by 5 bases, with 8 bases between. CDR3 size: 13 residues. The CDR3 bases are TGTGCCAGCAGTTTATCAGGAGTCAACGAGCAGTACTTC. Translation gives CASSLSGVNEQYF.

CDR3 sequence: CASSPYSGSALLYNEQFF. The CDR3, as DNA: TGTGCCAGCAGCCCGTATAGCGGGAGTGCCCTTTTATACAATGAGCAGTTCTTC. The genes are TRBV7-9 and TRBJ2-1; the match to TRBD2 covers 9 bases. Germline assignment: CDR1 SEHNR and CDR2 FQNEAQ (reference sequence). The junction had 15 bases not matched to a gene; V was cut back by 5 bases and J by 4 bases. The CDR3 is 18 residues long.

This clone occurred a few times. The rearrangement uses TRBV29-1 and TRBJ2-7; 10 bases map to TRBD2. J lost 3 bases, V lost 4 bases, and 3 bases had no gene match. CDR1 is SQVTM, CDR2 ANQGSEA, per germline. This CDR3 comprises 13 residues. The CDR3 DNA reads as TGCAGCGTTGTAAGCGGGGGGGGCTACGAGCAGTACTTC. Its protein product is CSVVSGGGYEQYF.

This clone appeared once. The chain is built from TRBV4-1 and TRBJ1-1, with a tentative D call TRBD1 (5 bases). V gave up 3 bases and J gave up 4 bases, with 18 bases separating them. The CDR3 covers 16 residues. Germline loops: CDR1 MGHRA, CDR2 YSYEKL. The CDR3: CASSQRRVGLVTEAFF. CDR3 nucleotides: TGCGCCAGCAGCCAGCGCAGGGTCGGACTAGTCACTGAAGCTTTCTTT.

The chain employs TRBV5-4 and TRBJ1-1; TRBD1 is a possible D gene (5 bases). Trimming shortened V by 0 bases and J by 7 bases, and 7 bases separated the two germline ends. From germline, CDR1 is SGHNT and CDR2 YYREEE (reference sequence). The CDR3 sequence is 12 residues long. The CDR3 DNA reads TGTGCCAGCAGCTTGGACAGGTTTGAAGCTTTCTTT. Its protein product is CASSLDRFEAFF.